This section outlines one T cell receptor beta chain sequence together with its context. This sample stems from a study of shared clonotypes between healthy human individuals. CD45RO-negative, CCR7-selected cells formed the naive CD8 fraction, which excluded terminally differentiated effector memory CD45RA+ cells. The repertoire was sequenced with immunoSEQ multiplex PCR; TCRdb's copy has only in-frame clones and lacks some. This table holds about 800,000 clones, around 96% found once. The V and J ends lost 0 bases and 3 bases respectively, with 9 bases between them. Germline CDR1 LNHNV, CDR2 YYDKDF (reference sequence). CDR3 size: 15 residues.

The sequencing input was naive CD8+ T cells sorted from blood. The chain recombines TRBV15 with TRBJ2-1, with a weak D call TRBD2 (6 bases). This TCR was recovered from a man aged 25 to 40 in good health. The DNA for the CDR3 is TGTGCCACCAGCAGAGATCGCGGGGTCTACAATGAGCAGTTCTTC. Its protein product is CATSRDRGVYNEQFF.